This is a list of T cell receptor beta chains from one sample in a study of shared clonotypes between healthy human individuals. Here immunoSEQ multiplex PCR was the method, and the copy in TCRdb shows in-frame clones only, minus some. The table shows over a million clones, with approximately 96% occurring only once. Sequenced input: naive CD4+ T cells sorted from blood. The receptors derive from a young man in good health. Each CDR3 is given with its conserved first and last residue. A D gene is named only where the DNA matches it firmly. Size is stated for part of the rows, as once, few or many counts, or as a class when the clone is expanded.

>.|TRBD1|TRBJ2-7|TRBV6-5
CASKSRGLGSYEQYF
TGTGCCAGCAAATCCAGGGGGCTGGGGTCCTACGAGCAGTACTTC
>.|.|TRBJ1-1|TRBV7-2
CASSLDLERKTFF
TGTGCCAGCAGCTTAGATTTGGAACGGAAGACTTTCTTT
>.|TRBD2|TRBJ2-7|TRBV7-9
CASSLGGLAGDLYEQYF
TGTGCCAGCAGCTTAGGGGGACTAGCGGGAGACCTCTACGAGCAGTACTTC
>.|.|TRBJ2-3|TRBV5-1
CASSLDTELLTDTQYF
TGCGCCAGCAGCTTGGACACAGAACTCCTCACAGATACGCAGTATTTT
>.|.|TRBJ1-1|TRBV30
CAWKRGPMNTEAFF
TGTGCCTGGAAGCGGGGGCCGATGAACACTGAAGCTTTCTTT
>.|.|TRBJ2-1|TRBV18
CASSPLTDFNEQFF
TGTGCCAGCTCACCACTTACAGATTTCAATGAGCAGTTCTTC
>.|TRBD2|TRBJ2-5|TRBV4-2
CASSARTSGRGIQETQYF
TGTGCCAGCAGCGCACGGACTAGCGGGAGGGGGATCCAAGAGACCCAGTACTTC
>.|.|TRBJ1-5|TRBV2
CASSNNQPQHF
TGTGCCAGCAGCAACAATCAGCCCCAGCATTTT
>.|.|TRBJ1-3|TRBV10-2
CASSETPYSGNTIYF
TGCGCCAGCAGTGAGACACCCTACTCTGGAAACACCATATATTTT
>.|TRBD1|TRBJ2-2|TRBV19
CASTLRQGQTGELFF
TGTGCCAGTACTCTCCGACAGGGGCAAACCGGGGAGCTGTTTTTT
>.|.|TRBJ2-7|TRBV7-2
CASSAARNPPYEQYF
TGTGCCAGCTCTGCCGCAAGGAATCCACCTTACGAGCAGTACTTC
>.|TRBD2|TRBJ2-1|TRBV29-1
CSVLSGIVDEQFF
TGCAGCGTTTTAAGCGGGATTGTCGATGAGCAGTTCTTC
>.|.|TRBJ1-1|TRBV11-1
CASSLTVNTEAFF
TGTGCCAGCAGCTTGACAGTGAACACTGAAGCTTTCTTT
>.|.|TRBJ1-4|TRBV18
CASSSGSPNEKLFF
TGTGCCAGCTCATCGGGCAGTCCTAATGAAAAACTGTTTTTT
>.|.|TRBJ2-7|TRBV28
CASSLTGKDYEQYF
TGTGCCAGCAGTTTAACAGGGAAGGACTACGAGCAGTACTTC
>.|.|TRBJ1-4|TRBV15
CATSQGLDRELFF
TGTGCCACCAGCCAAGGCTTGGATCGGGAACTGTTTTTT
>.|TRBD2|TRBJ2-7|TRBV7-2
CASSRTSGSTYEQYF
TGTGCCAGCAGCCGTACTAGCGGGAGCACCTACGAGCAGTACTTC
>once|TRBD1|TRBJ2-2|TRBV11-2
CASSSRVGQGAIGELFF
TGTGCCAGCAGCTCCAGAGTCGGACAGGGGGCAATCGGGGAGCTGTTTTTT
>few|.|TRBJ2-2|TRBV5-4
CASSKGQDTGELFF
TGTGCCAGCAGTAAGGGACAAGACACCGGTGAGCTGTTTTTT
>few|TRBD2|TRBJ2-2|TRBV30
CAGTTSVEGELFF
TGTGCCGGAACAACTAGCGTCGAAGGGGAGCTGTTTTTT
>once|.|TRBJ1-3|TRBV4-1
CASSGRGVNTIYF
TGCGCCAGCAGCGGCCGGGGGGTTAACACCATATATTTT
>.|TRBD1|TRBJ1-2|TRBV4-1
CASSQVGTGGYGYTF
TGCGCCAGCAGCCAAGTCGGGACAGGGGGGTACGGCTACACCTTC
>.|TRBD2|TRBJ2-1|TRBV25-1
CASSEIGNGLAGNNEQFF
TGTGCCAGCAGTGAAATTGGGAATGGACTAGCGGGGAATAATGAGCAGTTCTTC
>.|.|TRBJ2-7|TRBV5-5
CASSLRSGASSYEQYF
TGTGCCAGCAGCCTTAGGTCGGGGGCTAGCTCCTACGAGCAGTACTTC
>.|.|TRBJ2-7|TRBV7-2
CASSSGTSSPEQYF
TGTGCCAGCAGCTCCGGGACGTCGAGCCCCGAGCAGTACTTC
>.|.|TRBJ2-7|TRBV15
CATSREITIASYEQYF
TGTGCCACCAGCAGAGAGATTACTATAGCCTCCTACGAGCAGTACTTC
>once|TRBD2|TRBJ2-1|TRBV29-1
CSVEGLAGGIEQFF
TGCAGCGTTGAGGGACTAGCGGGAGGGATTGAGCAGTTCTTC
>.|.|TRBJ2-1|TRBV29-1
CSVGVREQFF
TGCAGCGTTGGGGTTCGTGAGCAGTTCTTC
>.|TRBD2|TRBJ2-5|TRBV18
CASSPIGGETQYF
TGTGCCAGCTCACCCATCGGGGGGGAGACCCAGTACTTC
>.|TRBD2|TRBJ2-2|TRBV5-4
CASSSGTSGRASSGELFF
TGTGCCAGCAGCTCCGGGACTAGCGGGAGGGCCAGCTCCGGGGAGCTGTTTTTT
>once|.|TRBJ1-5|TRBV19
CASQNGQSLNQPQHF
TGTGCCAGTCAGAATGGGCAATCGCTCAATCAGCCCCAGCATTTT
>.|TRBD1|TRBJ1-4|TRBV5-1
CASSSGDRGSEKLFF
TGCGCCAGCAGCTCGGGGGACAGGGGAAGCGAAAAACTGTTTTTT
>.|TRBD2|TRBJ2-3|TRBV5-1
CASNLDTSGERGNTQYF
TGCGCCAGCAACCTTGACACTAGCGGGGAGCGGGGGAATACGCAGTATTTT
>.|TRBD2|TRBJ2-7|TRBV4-3
CASSHGLAGGQEQYF
TGCGCCAGCAGCCATGGACTAGCGGGAGGTCAAGAGCAGTACTTC
>.|.|TRBJ2-7|TRBV5-1
CASSMEFSVRGEQYF
TGCGCCAGCAGCATGGAATTTAGTGTGCGGGGCGAGCAGTACTTC
>.|.|TRBJ2-1|TRBV6-1
CASSAGGSNYNEQFF
TGTGCCAGCAGTGCTGGTGGGAGTAATTACAATGAGCAGTTCTTC
>.|.|TRBJ2-5|TRBV11-2
CASSPPFRVGPQYF
TGTGCCAGCAGCCCCCCTTTCAGGGTGGGGCCCCAGTACTTC
>.|.|TRBJ2-7|TRBV19
CASSSPSYEQYF
TGTGCCAGTTCCAGCCCTTCCTACGAGCAGTACTTC
>.|.|TRBJ2-7|TRBV5-6
CASSFFSGTLGYEQYF
TGTGCCAGCAGCTTCTTCTCAGGGACTTTGGGTTACGAGCAGTACTTC
>.|.|TRBJ1-2|TRBV2
CASSLGYGYTF
TGTGCCAGCAGCCTGGGGTATGGCTACACCTTC
>.|TRBD2|TRBJ2-7|TRBV28
CASRLAGGRTYEQYF
TGTGCCAGCAGACTAGCGGGAGGGAGAACCTACGAGCAGTACTTC
>.|.|TRBJ2-3|TRBV15
CATSRSPGDTQYF
TGTGCCACCAGCAGATCGCCGGGGGATACGCAGTATTTT
>.|.|TRBJ2-7|TRBV14
CASSLRYEQYF
TGTGCCAGCAGCCTTCGCTACGAGCAGTACTTC
>.|TRBD1|TRBJ1-4|TRBV14
CASSPVGRGNEKLFF
TGTGCCAGCAGCCCGGTAGGCAGGGGGAATGAAAAACTGTTTTTT
>.|.|TRBJ1-2|TRBV27
CASSPGTGLGYGYTF
TGTGCCAGCAGCCCGGGGACGGGTCTTGGGTATGGCTACACCTTC
>.|.|TRBJ2-7|TRBV7-9
CASSYGTRTDEQYF
TGTGCCAGCAGCTACGGGACCCGTACGGACGAGCAGTACTTC
>.|.|TRBJ1-4|TRBV19
CASSIKGRERTNEKLFF
TGTGCCAGTAGTATCAAGGGCAGGGAAAGAACTAATGAAAAACTGTTTTTT
>once|TRBD2|TRBJ2-2|TRBV7-8
CASSFAWTSPQAGELFF
TGTGCCAGCAGCTTTGCCTGGACTAGTCCCCAGGCCGGGGAGCTGTTTTTT
>.|.|TRBJ2-7|TRBV25-1
CASSERYEQYF
TGTGCCAGCAGCGAGAGATACGAGCAGTACTTC
>.|.|TRBJ2-5|TRBV5-4
CASSLVSGGPGETQYF
TGTGCCAGCAGCTTGGTATCCGGGGGGCCGGGAGAGACCCAGTACTTC
>.|TRBD2|TRBJ2-2|TRBV7-9
CASSLVLAGGTGELFF
TGTGCCAGCAGCTTAGTACTAGCGGGAGGCACCGGGGAGCTGTTTTTT
>.|.|TRBJ1-4|TRBV5-4
CASSFTTGTRDEKLFF
TGTGCCAGCAGCTTTACTACCGGGACACGGGATGAAAAACTGTTTTTT
>.|.|TRBJ2-7|TRBV6-6
CASSYQGSYEQYF
TGTGCCAGCAGTTATCAAGGGTCCTACGAGCAGTACTTC
>.|.|TRBJ1-5|TRBV2
CASSGTGNSNQPQHF
TGTGCCAGCAGTGGTACAGGGAATAGCAATCAGCCCCAGCATTTT
>.|TRBD1|TRBJ1-1|TRBV11-2
CASSLTGGNTEAFF
TGTGCCAGCAGCTTGACAGGGGGCAACACTGAAGCTTTCTTT
>.|.|TRBJ2-7|TRBV10-2
CASIPSGTYEQYF
TGCGCCAGCATTCCAAGCGGTACCTACGAGCAGTACTTC
>.|.|TRBJ2-7|TRBV15
CARGRRALRYEQYF
TGTGCCAGGGGAAGGAGGGCCTTACGCTACGAGCAGTACTTC
>.|TRBD1|TRBJ2-7|TRBV5-1
CASSLPTPGQGSLGWSYEQYF
TGCGCCAGCAGCTTGCCGACACCGGGACAGGGATCTTTGGGATGGTCCTACGAGCAGTACTTC
>.|TRBD1|TRBJ2-7|TRBV5-1
CASSSLGQGAYEQYF
TGCGCCAGCTCGTCTTTAGGACAGGGGGCTTATGAGCAGTACTTC
>.|TRBD2|TRBJ2-1|TRBV7-2
CASTRPGLAGAYNEQFF
TGTGCCAGCACCAGACCGGGACTAGCGGGCGCCTACAATGAGCAGTTCTTC